The 9 T cell receptor beta chains in this list originate from one sample, sequenced in a study of post-analysis software for immune sequencing data (dated by TCRdb to about 2015). General study outcomes and caveats: Patients showed significantly higher frequencies than controls for a handful of TRBV segments, among them TRBV5-6, TRBV5-1 and TRBV20-1.

Antigen specificity for these receptors is unknown. The library was obtained by PCR. The sequencer listed for this sample is Illumina HiSeq 2500. To reduce PCR and sequencing biases, unique molecular identifiers were built into the TCR beta cDNA libraries. TCRdb trimmed public reads at Q25 via fastp, called clones via MiXCR and kept in-frame beta chains. Each CDR3 protein appears once, grouped with its most common genes and DNA. Present in this sample are hundreds of thousands of distinct CDR3 sequences, around 60% of which were seen just once. The ten top clones hold around 10% of the sample. The source material was blood. These receptors all stem from a girl aged 2 to 10 with multiple sclerosis.

V is TRBV7-3 and J is TRBJ2-1; D remains ambiguous. CDR1 is SGHTA, CDR2 FQGTGA, per germline. There are 13 residues in the CDR3. V was cut by 5 bases and J by 5 bases, with 10 bases left in between. The CDR3, as DNA: TGTGCCAGCAGCCCTTCACCCGACAATGAGCAGTTCTTC. Protein product: CASSPSPDNEQFF.

The chain is built from TRBV20-1 and TRBJ2-3; TRBD2 matches at 7 bases. Germline-derived CDR1 and CDR2 are DFQATT and SNEGSKA (reference sequence). This CDR3 is 14 amino acids long. The V and J ends lost 1 base and 6 bases, in that order; junction bases with no gene match: 7. The CDR3 loop reads CSARGEGFPDTQYF. The CDR3 nucleotides are TGCAGTGCTAGAGGGGAGGGTTTCCCGGATACGCAGTATTTT.

The chain recombines TRBV20-1 with TRBJ2-1; 8 positions match TRBD2. The CDR3 is 16 residues long. Germline CDR1 and CDR2: DFQATT and SNEGSKA (reference sequence). The trim removed 3 bases at V and 2 bases at J, leaving 9 bases unmatched. The CDR3 is CSASRLARPTYNEQFF. The CDR3 DNA reads as TGCAGTGCTAGTAGACTAGCGAGACCTACCTACAATGAGCAGTTCTTC.

The chain carries TRBV7-9 and TRBJ2-7; D is possibly TRBD2 (5 bases). Trimming removed 1 base from V and 6 bases from J, with 16 bases in between. This CDR3 is 15 amino acids long. Germline V lookup: CDR1 SEHNR, CDR2 FQNEAQ (reference sequence). Written as DNA, the CDR3 is TGTGCCAGCAGCTTAGGGTCCGGGAAAGCAGTCGAGCAGTACTTC. It is translated as CASSLGSGKAVEQYF.

This CDR3 is CAANSPSANNEQFF. In nucleotides, the CDR3 is TGTGCCGCAAATAGCCCTAGCGCTAACAATGAGCAGTTCTTC. V and J are TRBV12-3 or TRBV12-4 and TRBJ2-1; D may be TRBD2 (6 bases). V lost 11 bases and J lost 5, with 19 bases in between. This CDR3 is built from 14 residues.

This chain uses TRBV15 with TRBJ2-1; a possible D gene is TRBD1 (5 bases). CDR3 length: 15 amino acids. CDR1 and CDR2 from the germline V gene are LNHNV and YYDKDF (reference sequence). V lost 5 bases and J 3 bases, leaving 14 bases between the germline ends. CDR3 in amino acids: CATSVPRGHYNEQFF. The CDR3 coding sequence is TGTGCCACCAGCGTCCCCCGCGGACACTACAATGAGCAGTTCTTC.

This chain uses TRBV27 with TRBJ2-4, with TRBD1 matching over 7 bases. With 8 bases clipped from V and 2 bases from J, the junction kept 6 bases outside the gene matches. CDR3 length: 14 residues. CDR1 MNHEY and CDR2 SMNVEV come from the germline V gene (reference sequence). The CDR3 here is CASATGLSKNIQYF. DNA of the CDR3: TGTGCCAGCGCGACAGGGCTGTCCAAAAACATTCAGTACTTC.

V and J are TRBV20-1 and TRBJ2-7, with 7 bases lining up with TRBD2. V shed 1 base, J shed 6 bases, and the junction held 9 bases outside the gene matches. Germline V gives CDR1 DFQATT, CDR2 SNEGSKA (reference sequence). CDR3 length equals 14 residues. CDR3 sequence reads: CSARGGGGRSEQYF. The CDR3 DNA follows: TGCAGTGCTAGAGGGGGCGGCGGGAGAAGCGAGCAGTACTTC.

CDR3 residues: CASYRGWVPAEAFF. The DNA of the CDR3 is TGTGCCAGCTATAGGGGATGGGTACCAGCTGAAGCTTTCTTT. The rearrangement joins TRBV2 to TRBJ1-1, with a weak D call TRBD1 (5 bases). The germline gives CDR1 SNHLY, CDR2 FYNNEI. CDR3 length: 14 amino acids. Trimming took 8 bases from V and 6 from J, leaving 19 bases between them.